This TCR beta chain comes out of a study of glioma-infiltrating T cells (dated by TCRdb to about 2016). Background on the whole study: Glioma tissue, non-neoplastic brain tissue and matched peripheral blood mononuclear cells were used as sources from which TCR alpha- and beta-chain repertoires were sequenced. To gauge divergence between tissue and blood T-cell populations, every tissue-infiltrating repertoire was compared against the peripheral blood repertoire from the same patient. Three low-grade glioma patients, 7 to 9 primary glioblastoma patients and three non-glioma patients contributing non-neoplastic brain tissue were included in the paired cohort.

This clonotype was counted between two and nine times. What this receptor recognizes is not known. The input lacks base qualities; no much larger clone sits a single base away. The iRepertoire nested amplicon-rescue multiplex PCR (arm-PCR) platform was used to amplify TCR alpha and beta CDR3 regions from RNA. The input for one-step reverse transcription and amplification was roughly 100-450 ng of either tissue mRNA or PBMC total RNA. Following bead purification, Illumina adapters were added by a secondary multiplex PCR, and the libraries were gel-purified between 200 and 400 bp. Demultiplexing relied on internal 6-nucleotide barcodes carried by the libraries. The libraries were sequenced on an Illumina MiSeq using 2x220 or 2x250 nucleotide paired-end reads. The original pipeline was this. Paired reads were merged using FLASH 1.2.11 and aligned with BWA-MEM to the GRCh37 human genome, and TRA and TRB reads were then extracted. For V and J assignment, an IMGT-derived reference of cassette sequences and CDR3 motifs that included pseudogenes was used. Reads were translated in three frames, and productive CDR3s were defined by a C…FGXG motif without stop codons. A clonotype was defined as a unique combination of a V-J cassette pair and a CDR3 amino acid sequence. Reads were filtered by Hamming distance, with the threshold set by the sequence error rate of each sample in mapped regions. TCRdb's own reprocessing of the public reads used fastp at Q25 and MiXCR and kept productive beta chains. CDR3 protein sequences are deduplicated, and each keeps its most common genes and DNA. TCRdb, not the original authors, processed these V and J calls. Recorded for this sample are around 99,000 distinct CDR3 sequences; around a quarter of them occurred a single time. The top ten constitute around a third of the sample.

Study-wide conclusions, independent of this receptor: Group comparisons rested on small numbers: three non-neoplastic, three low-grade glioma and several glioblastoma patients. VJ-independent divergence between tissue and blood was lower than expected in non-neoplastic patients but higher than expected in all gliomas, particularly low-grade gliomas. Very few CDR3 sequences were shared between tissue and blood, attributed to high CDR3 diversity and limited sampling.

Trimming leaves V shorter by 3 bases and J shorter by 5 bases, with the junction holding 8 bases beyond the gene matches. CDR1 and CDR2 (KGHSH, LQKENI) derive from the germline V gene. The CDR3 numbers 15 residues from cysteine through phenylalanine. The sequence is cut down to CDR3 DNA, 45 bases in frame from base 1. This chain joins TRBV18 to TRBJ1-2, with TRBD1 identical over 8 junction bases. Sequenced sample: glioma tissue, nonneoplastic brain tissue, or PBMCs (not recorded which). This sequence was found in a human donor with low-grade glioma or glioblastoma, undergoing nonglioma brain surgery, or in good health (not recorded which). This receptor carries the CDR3 CASSPGQGARYGYTF. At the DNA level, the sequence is TGTGCCAGCTCACCCGGGCAGGGGGCTCGATATGGCTACACCTTC.